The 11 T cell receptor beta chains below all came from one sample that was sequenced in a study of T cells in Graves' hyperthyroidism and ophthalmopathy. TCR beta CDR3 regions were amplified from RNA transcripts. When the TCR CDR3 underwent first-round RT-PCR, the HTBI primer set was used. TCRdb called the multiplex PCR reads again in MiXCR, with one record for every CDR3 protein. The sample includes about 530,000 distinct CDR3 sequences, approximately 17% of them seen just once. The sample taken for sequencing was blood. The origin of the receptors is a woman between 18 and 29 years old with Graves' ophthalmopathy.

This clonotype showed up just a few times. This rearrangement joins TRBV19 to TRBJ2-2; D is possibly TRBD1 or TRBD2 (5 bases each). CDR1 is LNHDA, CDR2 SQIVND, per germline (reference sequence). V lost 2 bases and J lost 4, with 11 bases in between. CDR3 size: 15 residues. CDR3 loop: CASSIRGDATGELFF. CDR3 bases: TGTGCCAGTAGTATAAGGGGAGACGCCACCGGGGAGCTGTTTTTT.

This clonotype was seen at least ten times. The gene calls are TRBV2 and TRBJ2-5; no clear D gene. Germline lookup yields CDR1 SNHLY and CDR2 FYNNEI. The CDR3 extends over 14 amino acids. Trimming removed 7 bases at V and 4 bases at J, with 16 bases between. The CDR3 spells CASTNPGQGETQYF. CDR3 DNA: TGTGCCAGCACCAATCCCGGTCAAGGAGAGACCCAGTACTTC.

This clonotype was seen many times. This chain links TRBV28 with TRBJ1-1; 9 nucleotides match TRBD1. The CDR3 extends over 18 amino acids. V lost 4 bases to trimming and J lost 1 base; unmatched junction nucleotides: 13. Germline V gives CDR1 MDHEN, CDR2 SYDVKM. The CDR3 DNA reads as TGTGCCAGCAGTTCCGGGGGTTCTAGACAGGGGGGGAACACTGAAGCTTTCTTT. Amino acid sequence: CASSSGGSRQGGNTEAFF. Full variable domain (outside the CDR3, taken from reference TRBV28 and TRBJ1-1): DVKVTQSSRYLVKRTGEKVFLECVQDMDHENMFWYRQDPGLGLRLIYFSYDVKMKEKGDIPEGYSVSREKKERFSLILESASTNQTSMYLCASSSGGSRQGGNTEAFFGQGTRLTVV.

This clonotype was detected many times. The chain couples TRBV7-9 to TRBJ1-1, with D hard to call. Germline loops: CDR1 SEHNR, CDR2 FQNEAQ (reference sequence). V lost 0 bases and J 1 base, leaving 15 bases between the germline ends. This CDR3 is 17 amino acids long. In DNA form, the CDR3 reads TGTGCCAGCAGCTTAGCCAGACCCCGGGGAGGGAACACTGAAGCTTTCTTT. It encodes CASSLARPRGGNTEAFF.

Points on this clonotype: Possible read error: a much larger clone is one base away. The CDR3 DNA reads as TGTGCCGGCAGCTTAACCCGGGAACCGAACACTGAAGCTTTCTTT. Translating it yields CAGSLTREPNTEAFF. The J gene is TRBJ1-1, the V gene TRBV7-3; no clear D gene. Germline V gives CDR1 SGHTA, CDR2 FQGTGA. The CDR3 contains 15 residues.

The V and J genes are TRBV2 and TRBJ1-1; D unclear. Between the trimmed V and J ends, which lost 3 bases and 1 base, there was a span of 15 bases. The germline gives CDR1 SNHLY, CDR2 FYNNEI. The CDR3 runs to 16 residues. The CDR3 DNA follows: TGTGCCAGCAGTGAGGTATTCGACTTGACGAACACTGAAGCTTTCTTT. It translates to CASSEVFDLTNTEAFF.

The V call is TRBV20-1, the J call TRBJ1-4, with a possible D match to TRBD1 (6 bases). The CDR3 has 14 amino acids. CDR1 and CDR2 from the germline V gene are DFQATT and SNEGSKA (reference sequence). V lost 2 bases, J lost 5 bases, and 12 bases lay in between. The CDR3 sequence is CSARQGPLNEKLFF. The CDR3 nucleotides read TGCAGTGCTAGACAGGGGCCCTTGAATGAAAAACTGTTTTTT.

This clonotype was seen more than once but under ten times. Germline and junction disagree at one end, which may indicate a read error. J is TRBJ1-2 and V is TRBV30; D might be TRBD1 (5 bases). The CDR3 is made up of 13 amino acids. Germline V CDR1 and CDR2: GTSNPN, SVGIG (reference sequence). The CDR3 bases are TGTACCTGGAGTCCGGGGGGGATCGGCGGCTACACCTTC. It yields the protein CTWSPGGIGGYTF.

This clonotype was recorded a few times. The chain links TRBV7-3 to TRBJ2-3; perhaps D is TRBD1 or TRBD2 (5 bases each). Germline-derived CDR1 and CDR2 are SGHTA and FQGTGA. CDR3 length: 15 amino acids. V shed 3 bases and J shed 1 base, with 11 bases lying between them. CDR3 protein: CASSLGVVGTDTQYF. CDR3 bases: TGTGCCAGCAGCTTGGGGGTCGTGGGCACAGATACGCAGTATTTT.

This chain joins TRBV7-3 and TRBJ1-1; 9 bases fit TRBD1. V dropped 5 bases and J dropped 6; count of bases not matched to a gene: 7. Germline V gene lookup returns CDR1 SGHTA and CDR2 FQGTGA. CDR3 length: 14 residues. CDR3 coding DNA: TGTGCCAGCAGCAAAACAGGGGGCGGCCCTGAAGCTTTCTTT. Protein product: CASSKTGGGPEAFF.

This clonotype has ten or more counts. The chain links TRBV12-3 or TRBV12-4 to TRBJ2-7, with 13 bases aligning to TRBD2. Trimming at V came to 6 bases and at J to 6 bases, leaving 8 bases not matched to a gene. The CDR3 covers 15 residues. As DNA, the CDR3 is TGTGCCAGCAGCCCCGGACTAGCGGGGGCCGTCGAGCAGTACTTC. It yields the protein CASSPGLAGAVEQYF.